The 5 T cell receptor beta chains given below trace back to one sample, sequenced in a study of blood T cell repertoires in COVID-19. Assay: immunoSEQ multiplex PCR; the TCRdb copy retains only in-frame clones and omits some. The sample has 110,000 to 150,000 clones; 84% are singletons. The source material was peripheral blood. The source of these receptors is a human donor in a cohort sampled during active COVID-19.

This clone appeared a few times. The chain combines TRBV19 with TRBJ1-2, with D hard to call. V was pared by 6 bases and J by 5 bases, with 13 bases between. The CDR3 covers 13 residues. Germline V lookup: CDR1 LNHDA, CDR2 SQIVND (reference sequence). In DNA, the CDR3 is TGTGCCAGTAGCGAACCGTCGACTTATGGCTACACCTTC. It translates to CASSEPSTYGYTF. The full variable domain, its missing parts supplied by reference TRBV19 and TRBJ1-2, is DGGITQSPKYLFRKEGQNVTLSCEQNLNHDAMYWYRQDPGQGLRLIYYSQIVNDFQKGDIAEGYSVSREKKESFPLTVTSAQKNPTAFYLCASSEPSTYGYTFGSGTRLTVV.

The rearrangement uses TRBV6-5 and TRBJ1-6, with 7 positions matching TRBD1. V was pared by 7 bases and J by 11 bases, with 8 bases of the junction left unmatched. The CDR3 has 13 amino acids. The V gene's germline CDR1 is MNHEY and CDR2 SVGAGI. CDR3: CASTGQVLPPLHF. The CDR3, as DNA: TGTGCCAGCACAGGACAGGTGCTACCACCCCTCCACTTT.

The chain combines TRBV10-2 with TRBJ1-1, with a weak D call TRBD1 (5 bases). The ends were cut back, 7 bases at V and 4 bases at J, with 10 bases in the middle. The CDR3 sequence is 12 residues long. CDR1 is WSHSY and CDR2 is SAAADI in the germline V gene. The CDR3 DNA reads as TGCGCCAGCACCACGGGGGGCACTGAAGCTTTCTTT. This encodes CASTTGGTEAFF.

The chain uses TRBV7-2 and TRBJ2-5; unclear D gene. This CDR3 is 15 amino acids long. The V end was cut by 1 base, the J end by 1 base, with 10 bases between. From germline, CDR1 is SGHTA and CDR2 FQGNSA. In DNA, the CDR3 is TGTGCCAGCAGCTTAGGAGGCGGTATCCAAGAGACCCAGTACTTC. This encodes CASSLGGGIQETQYF.

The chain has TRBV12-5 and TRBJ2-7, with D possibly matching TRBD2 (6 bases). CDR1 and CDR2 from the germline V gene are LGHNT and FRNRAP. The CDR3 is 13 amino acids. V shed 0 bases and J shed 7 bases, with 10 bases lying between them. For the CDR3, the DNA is TGTGCTAGTGGTTTGGTGGGGGGAGGTGAGCAGTACTTC. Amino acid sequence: CASGLVGGGEQYF.